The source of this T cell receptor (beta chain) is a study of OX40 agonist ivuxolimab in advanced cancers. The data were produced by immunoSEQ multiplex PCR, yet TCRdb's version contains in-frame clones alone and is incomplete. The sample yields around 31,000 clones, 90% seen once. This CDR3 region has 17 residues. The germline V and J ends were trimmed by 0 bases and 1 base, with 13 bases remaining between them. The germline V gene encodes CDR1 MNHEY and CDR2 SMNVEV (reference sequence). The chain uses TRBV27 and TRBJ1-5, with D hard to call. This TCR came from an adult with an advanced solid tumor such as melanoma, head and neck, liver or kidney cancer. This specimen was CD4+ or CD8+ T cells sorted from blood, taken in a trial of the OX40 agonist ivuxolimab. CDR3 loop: CASSLSAGYGSNQPQHF. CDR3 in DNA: TGTGCCAGCAGTTTATCGGCTGGGTATGGAAGCAATCAGCCCCAGCATTTT.